This entry features one TCR beta chain sequence. The V end was cut by 3 bases, the J end by 0 bases, with 12 bases between. The CDR3 consists of 16 residues. CDR1 is LNHDA, CDR2 SQIVND, per germline (reference sequence). The sample originates from a study of blood T cell repertoires in COVID-19. Original processing methods: Cell counts per sample came from amplifying reference gene primers. The method was immunoSEQ multiplex PCR; TCRdb's version includes in-frame clones alone and lacks a portion of them. V, J and clone size derive from that table, while D and trimming were established from the DNA sequence. Here the sample spans fewer than 80,000 clones, roughly nine tenths being singletons.

This TCR was recovered from an elderly woman with active or convalescent COVID-19. Sequencing input: peripheral blood. The chain joins TRBV19 to TRBJ1-3, with D uncertain. CDR3 amino acids: CASSIYSSSSGNTIYF. The CDR3 DNA reads TGTGCCAGTAGTATCTACAGTTCGAGCTCTGGAAACACCATATATTTT.